The 27 T cell receptor beta chains listed next were all sequenced from one sample in a study of response to subunit inactivated influenza vaccine. TCRdb re-derived calls from the RT-PCR reads in MiXCR, one entry per CDR3 protein. This sample carries approximately 530,000 distinct CDR3 sequences, 13% of them seen once, and the ten largest clones take about 12%. The sequencing here drew on PBMCs from blood, taken roughly 47 days after vaccination. The receptors derive from a man in his fifties or sixties who received an inactivated influenza vaccine.

This clonotype was seen many times. This chain connects TRBV12-3 or TRBV12-4 to TRBJ2-5; weak D call: TRBD1 (5 bases). The germline V and J ends were trimmed by 5 bases and 8 bases, with 9 bases remaining between them. CDR3 size: 11 residues. CDR3 sequence: CASSEQVTQYF. The CDR3 region has the DNA TGTGCCAGCAGTGAACAGGTCACCCAGTACTTC.

This clonotype turned up a few times. This chain uses TRBV29-1 with TRBJ2-2, with a tentative D call TRBD1 (6 bases). Germline V CDR1 and CDR2: SQVTM, ANQGSEA. This CDR3 has 14 residues. Trimming pared 3 bases from V and 1 base from J, leaving 9 bases between. The DNA for the CDR3 is TGCAGCGTTGACCCGGGACAGAACACCGGGGAGCTGTTTTTT. Amino acid sequence: CSVDPGQNTGELFF.

This clonotype showed up just a few times. This chain joins TRBV5-1 and TRBJ1-4; TRBD1 might be the D (5 bases). Between the trimmed V and J ends, which lost 4 bases and 4 bases, there was a span of 14 bases. Germline CDR1 and CDR2: SGHRS and YFSETQ. This CDR3 contains 15 residues. The chain's CDR3 is CASSVAGGYNEKLFF. DNA of the CDR3: TGCGCCAGCAGCGTAGCCGGGGGTTATAATGAAAAACTGTTTTTT. Looking up the rest from reference TRBV5-1 and TRBJ1-4 gives the full variable domain: KAGVTQTPRYLIKTRGQQVTLSCSPISGHRSVSWYQQTPGQGLQFLFEYFSETQRNKGNFPGRFSGRQFSNSRSEMNVSTLELGDSALYLCASSVAGGYNEKLFFGSGTQLSVL.

This clonotype was seen ten or more times. The chain couples TRBV4-2 to TRBJ1-5; a weak D match, TRBD1 (5 bases). Per the germline V gene, CDR1 is LGHNA and CDR2 is YNFKEQ. The CDR3 has 13 residues. V was trimmed by 0 bases and J by 7 bases, leaving 7 bases between them. Here the CDR3 DNA reads TGTGCCAGCAGCCAAGATAGGGGACAGCCCCAGCATTTT. Protein: CASSQDRGQPQHF.

This clonotype was observed a few times. V usage is TRBV5-1 and J usage is TRBJ2-2; 7 nucleotides align to TRBD2. V lost 4 bases, J lost 1 base, and 7 bases stayed unmatched. Germline assignment: CDR1 SGHRS and CDR2 YFSETQ. The CDR3 spans 16 residues. The CDR3 nucleotides read TGCGCCAGCAGCCCCCGGCCGGGAGGGAACACCGGGGAGCTGTTTTTT. It specifies CASSPRPGGNTGELFF.

This clonotype showed up many times. The chain combines TRBV12-3 or TRBV12-4 with TRBJ2-1; 13 bases map to TRBD2. V shed 7 bases and J 3 bases; nucleotides not matched to a gene: 3. The CDR3 runs to 15 residues. The DNA for the CDR3 is TGTGCCAGCACGACTAGCGGGGGGCTCTACAATGAGCAGTTCTTC. Translating gives CASTTSGGLYNEQFF.

This clonotype was recorded a few times. The genes are TRBV6-1 and TRBJ1-2; 8 bases are a match to TRBD1. The CDR3 extends over 14 amino acids. Germline trimming cut 5 bases from V and 5 bases from J; bases unmatched to any gene: 7. From germline, CDR1 is MNHNS and CDR2 SASEGT. The CDR3 nucleotides are TGTGCCAGCAGTCGGACAGGGCAGGGTTATGGCTACACCTTC. Its protein product is CASSRTGQGYGYTF.

In its sample, this clonotype was seen a few times. The J gene is TRBJ2-5, the V gene TRBV9, with D perhaps matching TRBD2 (5 bases). Germline V gene lookup returns CDR1 SGDLS and CDR2 YYNGEE. This CDR3 comprises 15 residues. V lost 0 bases and J 1 base, leaving 10 bases between the germline ends. The chain's CDR3 is CASSVVVGAQETQYF. In nucleotides, the CDR3 is TGTGCCAGCAGCGTAGTTGTGGGAGCCCAAGAGACCCAGTACTTC.

The rearrangement links TRBV5-1 to TRBJ2-6; 12 nucleotides agree with TRBD1. Germline V gene lookup returns CDR1 SGHRS and CDR2 YFSETQ. The J segment lost 2 bases and the V segment lost 4 bases, leaving 7 bases of the junction unmatched. The CDR3 sequence is 18 residues long. The CDR3 sequence: CASSPIGDRGPGANVLTF. Written as DNA, the CDR3 is TGCGCCAGCAGCCCTATCGGGGACAGGGGGCCTGGGGCCAACGTCCTGACTTTC.

This clonotype has just a few counts. The germline gene is not matched at one end of the junction; a read error may be the cause. The chain uses TRBV12-3 or TRBV12-4 and TRBJ1-2, with D perhaps TRBD1 (5 bases). The length of the CDR3 is 12 residues. As DNA, the CDR3 is TGTGCCAGCAGCCGACGCGCTCGGGACCCGGCCTTC. Encoded protein: CASSRRARDPAF.

Only a few counts were recorded for this clonotype. The V call is TRBV6-2 or TRBV6-3, the J call TRBJ2-1; D is uncertain. V was cut by 8 bases and J by 7 bases, with 21 bases left in between. This CDR3 region has 15 residues. Germline lookup yields CDR1 MNHEY and CDR2 SVGEGT. The CDR3 loop is CASGYRAKGWNEQFF. CDR3 coding DNA: TGTGCCAGCGGATACCGGGCAAAAGGGTGGAATGAGCAGTTCTTC.

V and J are TRBV6-5 and TRBJ2-1, with 8 bases lining up with TRBD2. Trimming at V came to 0 bases and at J to 8 bases, leaving 9 bases not matched to a gene. Germline V gene data show CDR1 as MNHEY and CDR2 as SVGAGI. The CDR3 covers 16 residues. The chain's CDR3 is CASSYSPGGLVYEQFF. The DNA for the CDR3 is TGTGCCAGCAGTTACTCTCCGGGGGGACTAGTATATGAGCAGTTCTTC.

The V call is TRBV7-9, the J call TRBJ1-2; the match to TRBD1 covers 7 bases. V shed 7 bases, J shed 4 bases, and the junction held 6 bases outside the gene matches. The length of the CDR3 is 13 residues. Germline values: CDR1 SEHNR, CDR2 FQNEAQ (reference sequence). The CDR3 region has the DNA TGTGCCAGCACCCTCGCAGGGGGCTATGGCTACACCTTC. Amino acid sequence: CASTLAGGYGYTF. Complete variable domain (other parts from reference TRBV7-9 and TRBJ1-2): DTGVSQNPRHKITKRGQNVTFRCDPISEHNRLYWYRQTLGQGPEFLTYFQNEAQLEKSRLLSDRFSAERPKGSFSTLEIQRTEQGDSAMYLCASTLAGGYGYTFGSGTRLTVV.

This clonotype has a handful of counts. The chain employs TRBV28 and TRBJ2-7; 9 bases are shared with TRBD1. The CDR3 length is 15 residues. Trimming cost V 5 bases and J 5 bases; bases outside gene matches: 10. Germline CDR1 MDHEN, CDR2 SYDVKM. The CDR3 bases are TGTGCCAGCAGTAATCCGGGACAGGGTCTCCACGAGCAGTACTTC. This gives the protein CASSNPGQGLHEQYF.

This clonotype was found many times. The J gene is TRBJ2-1, the V gene TRBV15; D might be TRBD2 (6 bases). Germline V gene sequence: CDR1 LNHNV, CDR2 YYDKDF (reference sequence). The CDR3 consists of 11 residues. V was trimmed by 3 bases and J by 9 bases, leaving 6 bases between them. The CDR3 region has the DNA TGTGCCACCAGCAGCGGGGGTGAGCAGTTCTTC. It encodes CATSSGGEQFF.

The chain has TRBV27 and TRBJ2-1; 7 nucleotides match TRBD2. Trimming at V came to 3 bases and at J to 9 bases, leaving 5 bases not matched to a gene. The CDR3 has 13 residues. Germline V gives CDR1 MNHEY, CDR2 SMNVEV (reference sequence). The CDR3 spells CASSLAGVGEQFF. The DNA for the CDR3 is TGTGCCAGCAGTTTGGCGGGAGTTGGTGAGCAGTTCTTC.

This clonotype turned up a few times. This chain links TRBV6-2 or TRBV6-3 with TRBJ2-6, with a tentative D call TRBD1 (5 bases). The germline V and J ends were trimmed by 9 bases and 0 bases, with 9 bases remaining between them. Per germline, CDR1 MNHEY and CDR2 SVGEGT. The CDR3 has 14 amino acids. CDR3 DNA: TGTGCCAGTAGACAGACCTCTGGGGCCAACGTCCTGACTTTC. This sequence encodes CASRQTSGANVLTF.

This clonotype was observed a handful of times. V gene TRBV25-1 combines with J gene TRBJ2-5; D possibly uses TRBD1 or TRBD2 (7 bases each). V dropped 7 bases and J dropped 7 bases, with 13 bases sitting between them. CDR3 length: 12 residues. Germline V gives CDR1 MGHDK, CDR2 SYGVNS. CDR3 nucleotides: TGTGCCAGCACCCCAGGGGGGGTGACCCAGTACTTC. The encoded protein is CASTPGGVTQYF.

The chain has TRBV7-3 and TRBJ2-7; TRBD1 matches at 8 bases. The CDR3 consists of 15 residues. V shed 5 bases and J 3 bases; nucleotides not matched to a gene: 9. CDR1 and CDR2 from the germline V gene are SGHTA and FQGTGA. DNA for the CDR3: TGTGCCAGCAGCCTAGACAGGGGACCAGTCTACGAGCAGTACTTC. Residues: CASSLDRGPVYEQYF. Variable domain in full (rest from reference TRBV7-3 and TRBJ2-7): GAGVSQTPSNKVTEKGKYVELRCDPISGHTALYWYRQSLGQGPEFLIYFQGTGAADDSGLPNDRFFAVRPEGSVSTLKIQRTERGDSAVYLCASSLDRGPVYEQYFGPGTRLTVT.

The rearrangement links TRBV7-8 to TRBJ2-1, with 12 positions matching TRBD2. V trimming: 0 bases; J trimming: 1 base; junction bases outside the gene matches: 10. Germline V gene lookup returns CDR1 SGHVS and CDR2 FQNEAQ. The CDR3 extends over 20 amino acids. The CDR3: CASSLARPSGRAGSYNEQFF. Here the CDR3 DNA reads TGTGCCAGCAGCTTAGCGCGGCCTAGCGGGAGGGCCGGGTCCTACAATGAGCAGTTCTTC.

This clonotype was found a few times. The chain recombines TRBV15 with TRBJ2-7, with D uncertain. The CDR3 extends over 15 amino acids. V was trimmed by 1 base and J by 0 bases, leaving 10 bases between them. CDR1 is LNHNV and CDR2 is YYDKDF in the germline V gene (reference sequence). CDR3 in amino acids: CATSRVGRSSYEQYF. CDR3 DNA: TGTGCCACCAGCAGAGTGGGCAGAAGCTCCTACGAGCAGTACTTC.

The chain carries TRBV3-1 and TRBJ1-1, with D uncertain. The germline CDR1 and CDR2 sequences are LGHDT and YNNKEL (reference sequence). V was shortened by 4 bases and J by 5 bases, with 17 bases between the two germline ends. The CDR3 has 15 amino acids. CDR3 in DNA: TGTGCCAGCAGCCCGATTGGAAGGGCTTTTACTGAAGCTTTCTTT. Its translation is CASSPIGRAFTEAFF.

This clonotype was detected ten times or more. The V and J genes are TRBV12-3 or TRBV12-4 and TRBJ1-1; the D is unclear. CDR3 length: 13 amino acids. The V end lost 5 bases, the J end lost 2 bases, and 9 bases lay between the germline ends. The CDR3 region has the DNA TGTGCCAGCAGTCCCCCGTTAAACACTGAAGCTTTCTTT. Translating it yields CASSPPLNTEAFF.

This clonotype was seen more than once but under ten times. This chain connects TRBV9 to TRBJ1-4; TRBD1 agrees at 8 bases. Germline V gene lookup returns CDR1 SGDLS and CDR2 YYNGEE. V was clipped by 4 bases and J by 5 bases; unmatched bases: 4. This CDR3 is 14 amino acids long. CDR3 amino acids: CASSYGQGNEKLFF. As DNA, the CDR3 is TGTGCCAGCAGCTACGGACAGGGAAATGAAAAACTGTTTTTT.

The chain recombines TRBV27 with TRBJ2-7; 7 bases are a match to TRBD1. J was trimmed by 6 bases and V by 0 bases; bases with no gene match: 11. Germline values: CDR1 MNHEY, CDR2 SMNVEV (reference sequence). The CDR3 runs 16 residues. The CDR3 reads CASSLSTGTAGTEQYF. CDR3 bases: TGTGCCAGCAGTTTATCGACCGGGACAGCAGGGACCGAGCAGTACTTC.

This clonotype has only a few counts. The chain recombines TRBV11-2 with TRBJ2-7; D is uncertain. V lost 1 base to trimming and J lost 0 bases, with 19 bases between them. This CDR3 has 18 residues. CDR1 is SGHAT and CDR2 is FQNNGV in the germline V gene. The CDR3 reads CASSLVPFVGRSSYEQYF. The CDR3 region has the DNA TGTGCCAGCAGCTTAGTCCCCTTCGTAGGCAGGAGCTCCTACGAGCAGTACTTC. Together with reference TRBV11-2 and TRBJ2-7, the CDR3 gives the full variable domain: EAGVAQSPRYKIIEKRQSVAFWCNPISGHATLYWYQQILGQGPKLLIQFQNNGVVDDSQLPKDRFSAERLKGVDSTLKIQPAKLEDSAVYLCASSLVPFVGRSSYEQYFGPGTRLTVT.

This CDR3 reads CSADPASGSNDEQYF. The CDR3 region has the DNA TGCAGTGCCGACCCCGCTAGCGGGAGTAACGACGAGCAGTACTTC. The rearrangement joins TRBV20-1 to TRBJ2-7, with 10 bases that match TRBD2. Germline values: CDR1 DFQATT, CDR2 SNEGSKA (reference sequence). There are 15 residues in the CDR3. The junction had 13 bases not matched to a gene; V was cut back by 6 bases and J by 5 bases.